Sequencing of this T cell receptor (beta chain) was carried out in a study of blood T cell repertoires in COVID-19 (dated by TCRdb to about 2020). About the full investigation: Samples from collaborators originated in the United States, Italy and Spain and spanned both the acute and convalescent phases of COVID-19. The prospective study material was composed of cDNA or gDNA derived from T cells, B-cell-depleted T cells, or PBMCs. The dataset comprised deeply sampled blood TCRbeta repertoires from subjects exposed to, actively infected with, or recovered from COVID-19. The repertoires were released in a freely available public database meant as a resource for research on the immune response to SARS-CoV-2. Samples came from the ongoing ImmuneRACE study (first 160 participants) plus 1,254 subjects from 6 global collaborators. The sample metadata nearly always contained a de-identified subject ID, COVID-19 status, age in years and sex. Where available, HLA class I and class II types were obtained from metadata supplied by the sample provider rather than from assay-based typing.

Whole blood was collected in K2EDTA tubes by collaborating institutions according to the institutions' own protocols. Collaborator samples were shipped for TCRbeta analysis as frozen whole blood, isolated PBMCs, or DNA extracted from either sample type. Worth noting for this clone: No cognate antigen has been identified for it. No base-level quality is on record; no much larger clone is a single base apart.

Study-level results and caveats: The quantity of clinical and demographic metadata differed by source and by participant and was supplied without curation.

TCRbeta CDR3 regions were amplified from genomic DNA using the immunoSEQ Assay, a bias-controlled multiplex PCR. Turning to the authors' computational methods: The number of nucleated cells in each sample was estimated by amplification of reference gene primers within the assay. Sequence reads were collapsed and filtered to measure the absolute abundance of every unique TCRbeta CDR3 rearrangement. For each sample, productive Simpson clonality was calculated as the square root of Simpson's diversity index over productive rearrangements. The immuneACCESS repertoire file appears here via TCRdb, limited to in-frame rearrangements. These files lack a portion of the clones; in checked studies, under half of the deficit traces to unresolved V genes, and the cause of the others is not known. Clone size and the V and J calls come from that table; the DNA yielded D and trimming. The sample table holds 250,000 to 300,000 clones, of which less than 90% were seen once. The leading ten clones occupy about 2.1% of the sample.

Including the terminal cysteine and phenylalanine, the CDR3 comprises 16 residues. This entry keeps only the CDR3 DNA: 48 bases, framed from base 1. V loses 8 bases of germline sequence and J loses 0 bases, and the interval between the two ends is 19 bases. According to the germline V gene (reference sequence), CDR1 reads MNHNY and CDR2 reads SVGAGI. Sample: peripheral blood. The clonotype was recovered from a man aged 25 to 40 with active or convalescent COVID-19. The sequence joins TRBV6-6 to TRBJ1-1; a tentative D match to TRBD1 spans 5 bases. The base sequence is TGTGCCAGCCGGCCTTCATTCGGGGGTTTGAACACTGAAGCTTTCTTT. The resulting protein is CASRPSFGGLNTEAFF.